The 28 T cell receptor beta chains reported below all come from one sample, sequenced in a study of T cells expressing NK-cell markers. Reprocessing the 5' RACE reads, TCRdb reports a single entry for every CDR3 protein and omits DNA. The sample table includes around 550,000 distinct CDR3 sequences. Sequenced sample: blood T cells: a sorted CD56 or NKG2C T cell subset, CD4+ or CD8+ T cells, or bulk PBMC T cells (not recorded which). These receptor sequences come from a man between 18 and 29 years old in good health.

This chain connects TRBV20-1 to TRBJ2-7; TCRdb outputs TRBD2, but without DNA this stays unchecked. The CDR3 is 15 amino acids. Germline CDR1 reads DFQATT; CDR2 reads SNEGSKA (reference sequence). The chain's CDR3 is CSAKDREELAGVMYF.

This chain connects TRBV4-1 to TRBJ2-2; TCRdb's D gene call, TRBD1, goes unchecked for lack of DNA. The CDR3 spans 16 residues. Looked up from germline, CDR1 is MGHRA and CDR2 is YSYEKL. The CDR3 loop reads CASSQGTGLFLGELFF.

The V call is TRBV12-3 or TRBV12-4, the J call TRBJ2-1; without DNA, the TCRdb call of TRBD2 cannot be checked. CDR3 length equals 15 residues. The CDR3 loop is CASSPRLESYNEQFF.

The V call is TRBV5-1, the J call TRBJ1-1; TCRdb picks TRBD1, but there is no DNA to check that call. Per germline, CDR1 SGHRS and CDR2 YFSETQ. The CDR3 runs to 16 residues. The CDR3 spells CASSLQPQQMNTEAFF.

The J gene is TRBJ2-1, the V gene TRBV20-1. Germline V CDR1 and CDR2: DFQATT, SNEGSKA (reference sequence). This CDR3 region has 12 residues. The CDR3 sequence: CSARGNYNEQFF.

This chain joins TRBV6-6 and TRBJ1-4; lacking DNA, the TRBD1 call made by TCRdb goes unchecked. Germline assignment: CDR1 MNHNY and CDR2 SVGAGI (reference sequence). The CDR3 has 13 amino acids. CDR3 sequence: CASSYGPGEKLFF.

The V and J genes are TRBV6-1 and TRBJ2-5. The CDR3 has 13 residues. Germline V gene sequence: CDR1 MNHNS, CDR2 SASEGT. The CDR3 here is CASSKRRQETQYF.

CDR3 protein: CATFPGGFYEQYF. The chain has TRBV28 and TRBJ2-7; TCRdb indicates TRBD1, and absent DNA this call remains unverified. In germline, CDR1 is MDHEN, CDR2 SYDVKM. There are 13 residues in the CDR3.

The gene calls are TRBV6-5 and TRBJ2-1; TCRdb calls TRBD2, which cannot be checked without DNA. Germline loops: CDR1 MNHEY, CDR2 SVGAGI. CDR3 length equals 18 residues. The CDR3 region is CASSSRRLAGGIYNEQFF.

V gene TRBV10-3 combines with J gene TRBJ2-7; TCRdb selects TRBD2, and the lack of DNA leaves this call unchecked. CDR3 size: 14 residues. Germline values: CDR1 ENHRY, CDR2 SYGVKD. This chain's CDR3 is CAIRSGLVPYEQYF.

V and J are TRBV11-2 and TRBJ2-5. This CDR3 is 20 amino acids long. The germline V gene has CDR1 SGHAT and CDR2 FQNNGV. CDR3 protein: CASSLHFGLGASILRETQYF. Full variable domain (outside the CDR3, taken from reference TRBV11-2 and TRBJ2-5): EAGVAQSPRYKIIEKRQSVAFWCNPISGHATLYWYQQILGQGPKLLIQFQNNGVVDDSQLPKDRFSAERLKGVDSTLKIQPAKLEDSAVYLCASSLHFGLGASILRETQYFGPGTRLLVL.

V is TRBV5-1 and J is TRBJ2-1; TCRdb outputs TRBD1, but without DNA this stays unchecked. The CDR3 extends over 14 amino acids. CDR1 and CDR2 (germline): SGHRS, YFSETQ. The CDR3: CASRLMDSDNEQFF.

The chain combines TRBV7-9 with TRBJ1-3. The CDR3 length is 16 residues. Germline values: CDR1 SEHNR, CDR2 FQNEAQ (reference sequence). The CDR3 reads CASSFSVTASGNTIYF.

The chain combines TRBV15 with TRBJ2-1; TCRdb selects TRBD2, and the lack of DNA leaves this call unchecked. Germline CDR1 LNHNV, CDR2 YYDKDF (reference sequence). The CDR3 is 16 amino acids. The CDR3 protein is CATSREVSGYYNEQFF. Full variable domain (missing parts from reference TRBV15 and TRBJ2-1): DAMVIQNPRYQVTQFGKPVTLSCSQTLNHNVMYWYQQKSSQAPKLLFHYYDKDFNNEADTPDNFQSRRPNTSFCFLDIRSPGLGDTAMYLCATSREVSGYYNEQFFGPGTRLTVL.

The genes are TRBV18 and TRBJ2-7; TCRdb returns TRBD2, unconfirmable since there is no DNA. The CDR3 extends over 13 amino acids. Per germline, CDR1 KGHSH and CDR2 LQKENI. Here the CDR3 reads CASSPSLADEQYF.

The V gene is TRBV7-2, the J gene TRBJ2-5. The germline V gene encodes CDR1 SGHTA and CDR2 FQGNSA. The CDR3 is 14 residues long. CDR3 region: CASSLRRIPRTQYF. The full variable domain, its missing parts supplied by reference TRBV7-2 and TRBJ2-5, is GAGVSQSPSNKVTEKGKDVELRCDPISGHTALYWYRQSLGQGLEFLIYFQGNSAPDKSGLPSDRFSAERTGGSVSTLTIQRTQQEDSAVYLCASSLRRIPRTQYFGPGTRLLVL.

The CDR3 region is CASSSGQREGWIGELFF. The chain employs TRBV5-1 and TRBJ2-2; TCRdb returns TRBD2, unconfirmable since there is no DNA. The germline gives CDR1 SGHRS, CDR2 YFSETQ. The length of the CDR3 is 17 residues.

The genes are TRBV5-6 and TRBJ2-7; no DNA is available, so the TRBD1 call from TCRdb remains unchecked. The CDR3 consists of 15 residues. The germline CDR1 and CDR2 sequences are SGHDT and YYEEEE. This chain's CDR3 is CASSLRRDRGPEQYF.

The V gene is TRBV12-3 or TRBV12-4, the J gene TRBJ1-4; the TRBD1 assignment by TCRdb is unverifiable without DNA. This CDR3 spans 14 amino acids. The chain's CDR3 is CASSPGGPGEKLFF.

This rearrangement joins TRBV9 to TRBJ1-3. Germline loops: CDR1 SGDLS, CDR2 YYNGEE. The CDR3 runs to 16 residues. The CDR3 spells CASSVALGNDGNTIYF. The variable domain in full, with the rest retrieved from reference TRBV9 and TRBJ1-3, is DSGVTQTPKHLITATGQRVTLRCSPRSGDLSVYWYQQSLDQGLQFLIQYYNGEERAKGNILERFSAQQFPDLHSELNLSSLELGDSALYFCASSVALGNDGNTIYFGEGSWLTVV.

The chain uses TRBV11-1 and TRBJ2-3. The CDR3 spans 12 residues. The germline gives CDR1 SGHAT, CDR2 FQDESV (reference sequence). The CDR3 region is CASSFKGGTQYF.

The V gene is TRBV24-1, the J gene TRBJ2-1. Per the germline V gene, CDR1 is KGHDR and CDR2 is SFDVKD. This CDR3 comprises 13 residues. CDR3 amino acids: CATSDEFHDEQFF.

The gene calls are TRBV6-5 and TRBJ1-1. Germline V gives CDR1 MNHEY, CDR2 SVGAGI. This CDR3 is built from 14 residues. The CDR3 here is CASTGGSLSTEAFF.

The chain carries TRBV10-1 and TRBJ2-4; TCRdb names TRBD1, which stays unverified in the absence of DNA. From germline, CDR1 is WNHNN and CDR2 SYGVQD (reference sequence). The CDR3 is 16 residues long. The CDR3 sequence is CASSPNRGLAKNIQYF.

CDR3 loop: CSARLDRTAEAFF. The V and J genes are TRBV20-1 and TRBJ1-1; no DNA is available, so the TRBD1 call from TCRdb remains unchecked. The CDR3 contains 13 residues. Per germline, CDR1 DFQATT and CDR2 SNEGSKA (reference sequence).

The chain is built from TRBV20-1 and TRBJ2-4; TCRdb picks TRBD2, but there is no DNA to check that call. CDR1 is DFQATT, CDR2 SNEGSKA, per germline (reference sequence). The CDR3 covers 14 residues. The chain's CDR3 is CSATKSGSENIQYF.

The chain carries TRBV29-1 and TRBJ2-5. Germline V gene lookup returns CDR1 SQVTM and CDR2 ANQGSEA. This CDR3 has 14 residues. This CDR3 is CSVKAVVNEETQYF.

The J gene is TRBJ1-2, the V gene TRBV7-2. Germline V gene lookup returns CDR1 SGHTA and CDR2 FQGNSA. The CDR3 contains 13 residues. CDR3 residues: CASRDLTSYGYTF.